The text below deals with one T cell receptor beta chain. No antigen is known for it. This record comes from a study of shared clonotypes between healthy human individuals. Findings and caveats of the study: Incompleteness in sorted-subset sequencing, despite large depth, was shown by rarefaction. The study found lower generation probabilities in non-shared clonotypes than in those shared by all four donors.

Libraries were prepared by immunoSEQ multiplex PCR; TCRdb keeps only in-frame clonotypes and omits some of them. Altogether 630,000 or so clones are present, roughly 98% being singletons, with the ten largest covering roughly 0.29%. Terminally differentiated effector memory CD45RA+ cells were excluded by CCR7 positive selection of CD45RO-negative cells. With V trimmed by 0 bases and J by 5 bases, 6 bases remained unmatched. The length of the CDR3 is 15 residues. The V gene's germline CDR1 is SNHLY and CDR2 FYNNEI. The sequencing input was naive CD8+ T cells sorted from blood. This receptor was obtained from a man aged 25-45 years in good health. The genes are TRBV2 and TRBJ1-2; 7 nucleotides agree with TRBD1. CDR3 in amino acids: CASSEALLQGYGYTF. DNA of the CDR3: TGTGCCAGCAGTGAAGCGCTTCTACAGGGGTATGGCTACACCTTC. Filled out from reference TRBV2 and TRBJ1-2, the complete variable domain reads EPEVTQTPSHQVTQMGQEVILRCVPISNHLYFYWYRQILGQKVEFLVSFYNNEISEKSEIFDDQFSVERPDGSNFTLKIRSTKLEDSAMYFCASSEALLQGYGYTFGSGTRLTVV.